The present entry profiles one T cell receptor beta chain with its context. As yet, its antigen is unknown. This entry comes from a study of response to subunit inactivated influenza vaccine. The V gene's germline CDR1 is SGHDN and CDR2 FVKESK. The V and J ends lost 6 bases and 4 bases, in that order; junction bases with no gene match: 8. The CDR3 runs to 16 residues. A single record per CDR3 protein comes from TCRdb applying MiXCR to the RT-PCR reads. This sample has over 150,000 distinct CDR3 sequences, with around 9.9% found just once. Findings of the study overall: New T cells are recruited in small numbers by each seasonal influenza vaccination, according to the authors' suggestion.

This sequence joins TRBV14 and TRBJ2-6; 8 nucleotides match TRBD1. This specimen consisted of non-naive T cells sorted from PBMCs, obtained roughly 48 days after vaccination. This TCR was sampled from a man in his forties or fifties who received an inactivated influenza vaccine. CDR3 bases: TGTGCCAGCAGACGAACAGGGGGGTACGGGGCCAACGTCCTGACTTTC. Its translation is CASRRTGGYGANVLTF.